What follows are 25 T cell receptor beta chains derived from one specimen sequenced in a study of T-cell reconstitution after alpha-beta-depleted transplantation in children. Unique molecular identifiers were used to barcode this TCRbeta library. TCRdb reprocessed the PCR reads via MiXCR and lists one record per CDR3 protein. In the table there are 500,000 to 750,000 distinct CDR3 sequences, over 20% of which are singletons. The sample was PBMCs, taken before TCRalphabeta/CD19-depleted stem cell transplant. These receptors all stem from a boy under two years old with Wiskott-Aldrich syndrome, due to receive a stem cell transplant.

This clonotype was detected a few times. The gene calls are TRBV4-2 and TRBJ2-4; 11 bases are a match to TRBD2. The V gene end was trimmed by 4 bases and the J gene end by 2 bases; junction bases not matched to a gene: 4. The CDR3 runs 16 residues. The germline V gene encodes CDR1 LGHNA and CDR2 YNFKEQ. The CDR3 region has the DNA TGTGCCAGCAGCCCGACTAGCGGGGTTACCAAAAACATTCAGTACTTC. Its translation: CASSPTSGVTKNIQYF.

The chain joins TRBV12-3 or TRBV12-4 to TRBJ2-3; D possibly matches TRBD1 or TRBD2 (5 bases each). V shed 4 bases and J shed 4 bases, with 12 bases lying between them. This CDR3 has 14 amino acids. CDR3 residues: CASSWYRGADTQYF. CDR3 sequence (DNA): TGTGCCAGCAGTTGGTATAGGGGAGCAGATACGCAGTATTTT.

This clonotype was observed many times. A junction boundary mismatches the germline segment, possibly from a read error. This sequence joins TRBV5-1 and TRBJ1-5; D gene uncertain. This CDR3 comprises 14 residues. CDR1 and CDR2 (germline): SGHRS, YFSETQ. CDR3 region: CASSLVGGNQPQHF. In DNA form, the CDR3 reads TGTGCCAGCAGCTTAGTAGGCGGCAATCAGCCCCAGCATTTT.

In its sample, this clonotype was seen a few times. The chain couples TRBV6-1 to TRBJ2-6, with 7 bases lining up with TRBD1. V lost 7 bases to trimming and J lost 4 bases; unmatched junction nucleotides: 4. Germline V gives CDR1 MNHNS, CDR2 SASEGT. The CDR3 is 14 amino acids. CDR3 in amino acids: CASNRGGGANVLTF. CDR3 nucleotide sequence: TGTGCCAGCAACAGGGGCGGCGGGGCCAACGTCCTGACTTTC.

The rearrangement joins TRBV5-1 to TRBJ1-3; 9 bases map to TRBD1. The CDR3 covers 16 residues. With 2 bases clipped from V and 4 bases from J, the junction kept 7 bases outside the gene matches. Germline V gene data show CDR1 as SGHRS and CDR2 as YFSETQ. This CDR3 reads CASSFHGQGSGNTIYF. The CDR3 region has the DNA TGCGCCAGCAGCTTTCACGGACAGGGGTCAGGAAACACCATATATTTT.

There are a few counts of this clonotype. CDR3 DNA sequence: TGTGCCAGCAGCCCCGAGGGCACAGATACGCAGTATTTT. Translating it yields CASSPEGTDTQYF. The chain has TRBV5-4 and TRBJ2-3; D is ambiguous. Germline-derived CDR1 and CDR2 are SGHNT and YYREEE (reference sequence). Trimming pared 4 bases from V and 1 base from J, leaving 7 bases between. The CDR3 sequence is 13 residues long.

The sample holds many counts of this clonotype. One end of the junction fails to match germline, which may point to a read error. This rearrangement joins TRBV5-1 to TRBJ2-5; TRBD1 might be the D (6 bases). Looked up from germline, CDR1 is SGHRS and CDR2 is YFSETQ. CDR3 size: 13 residues. CDR3 in amino acids: CASSQGYQETQYF. Here the CDR3 DNA reads TGTGCCAGCAGTCAGGGGTACCAAGAGACCCAGTACTTC.

This clonotype was observed a few times. The chain combines TRBV6-2 or TRBV6-3 with TRBJ2-7; 7 nucleotides agree with TRBD2. CDR3 length equals 14 residues. Germline CDR1 reads MNHEY; CDR2 reads SVGEGT. V shed 6 bases and J 4 bases; nucleotides not matched to a gene: 9. CDR3 coding DNA: TGTGCCAGCAGCCTCGACGGGACTATTTACGAGCAGTACTTC. It translates to CASSLDGTIYEQYF.

This clonotype was counted between two and nine times. This sequence joins TRBV12-3 or TRBV12-4 and TRBJ2-2; unclear D gene. Trimming stripped 7 bases from V and 3 bases from J, with 12 bases between. The CDR3 is 14 amino acids. CDR3 sequence reads: CASIPPPDTGELFF. The CDR3 DNA is TGTGCCAGCATTCCCCCCCCGGACACCGGGGAGCTGTTTTTT.

This clonotype was counted between two and nine times. The CDR3 spells CSASAGNRQPQHF. As DNA, the CDR3 is TGCAGTGCTAGTGCAGGGAATCGTCAGCCCCAGCATTTT. V is TRBV20-1 and J is TRBJ1-5, with D tentatively TRBD1 (5 bases). The V end was cut by 3 bases, the J end by 6 bases, with 12 bases between. The germline CDR1 and CDR2 sequences are DFQATT and SNEGSKA (reference sequence). The CDR3 totals 13 residues.

This clonotype was detected once. The V and J genes are TRBV20-1 and TRBJ2-2, with 8 bases that match TRBD1. The V gene's germline CDR1 is DFQATT and CDR2 SNEGSKA (reference sequence). The length of the CDR3 is 14 residues. V trimming: 3 bases; J trimming: 3 bases; junction bases outside the gene matches: 3. The CDR3 here is CSASLRGHTGELFF. CDR3 in DNA: TGCAGTGCTAGCCTCAGGGGGCACACCGGGGAGCTGTTTTTT.

This clonotype was recorded a few times. The V gene is TRBV20-1, the J gene TRBJ2-5, with 9 bases lining up with TRBD1. Germline lookup yields CDR1 DFQATT and CDR2 SNEGSKA (reference sequence). V shed 6 bases, J shed 2 bases, and the junction held 7 bases outside the gene matches. The CDR3 consists of 14 residues. In nucleotides, the CDR3 is TGCAGTGCCCTGAGACAGGGGGTGCAAGAGACCCAGTACTTC. Encoded protein: CSALRQGVQETQYF.

The rearrangement uses TRBV20-1 and TRBJ2-3, with D tentatively TRBD2 (5 bases). The CDR3 consists of 14 residues. Trimming cost V 6 bases and J 2 bases, with 15 bases left between them. Germline assignment: CDR1 DFQATT and CDR2 SNEGSKA (reference sequence). CDR3 protein: CSASRPGTTDTQYF. CDR3 sequence (DNA): TGCAGTGCCAGCCGGCCGGGAACCACAGATACGCAGTATTTT.

The J gene is TRBJ2-2, the V gene TRBV2; perhaps TRBD2 as D (6 bases). Trimming removed 4 bases from V and 7 bases from J, with 16 bases in between. The CDR3 contains 15 residues. Germline V gene sequence: CDR1 SNHLY, CDR2 FYNNEI. DNA for the CDR3: TGTGCCAGCAGTGTAGCATCAGGAGGGAACGGGGAGCTGTTTTTT. It encodes CASSVASGGNGELFF.

A few counts support this clonotype. The genes are TRBV29-1 and TRBJ2-3; D unresolved. The V and J ends lost 4 bases and 2 bases respectively, with 13 bases between them. This CDR3 spans 14 amino acids. CDR1 and CDR2 (germline): SQVTM, ANQGSEA. The DNA for the CDR3 is TGCAGCGTTGTCCTGGGGTTACCCACAGATACGCAGTATTTT. Amino acid sequence: CSVVLGLPTDTQYF.

This chain links TRBV5-1 with TRBJ2-3; D is unclear. V was cut by 4 bases and J by 2 bases, with 8 bases left in between. Germline V gene sequence: CDR1 SGHRS, CDR2 YFSETQ. The CDR3 totals 13 residues. CDR3 sequence (DNA): TGCGCCAGCAGCGAACTTTACACAGATACGCAGTATTTT. This codes for CASSELYTDTQYF. The full variable domain, in which reference TRBV5-1 and TRBJ2-3 provide the parts outside the CDR3, is KAGVTQTPRYLIKTRGQQVTLSCSPISGHRSVSWYQQTPGQGLQFLFEYFSETQRNKGNFPGRFSGRQFSNSRSEMNVSTLELGDSALYLCASSELYTDTQYFGPGTRLTVL.

This clonotype showed up just once. The chain couples TRBV20-1 to TRBJ2-7; tentative D call: TRBD2 (5 bases). V was cut by 3 bases and J by 3 bases, with 15 bases left in between. CDR1 is DFQATT, CDR2 SNEGSKA, per germline (reference sequence). CDR3 length: 14 residues. The CDR3 DNA reads as TGCAGTGCTAGCGGGGTTTTGGGCGGCTACGAGCAGTACTTC. Translation gives CSASGVLGGYEQYF.

This clonotype has just a few counts. The chain couples TRBV18 to TRBJ1-1; no reliable D call. The V end lost 9 bases, the J end lost 0 bases, and 8 bases lay between the germline ends. Per the germline V gene, CDR1 is KGHSH and CDR2 is LQKENI. The CDR3 covers 12 residues. For the CDR3, the DNA is TGTGCCAGTAGTCCAATGAACACTGAAGCTTTCTTT. The encoded protein is CASSPMNTEAFF.

This clonotype has more than one count but fewer than ten. This rearrangement joins TRBV5-1 to TRBJ2-7; TRBD2 matches at 7 bases. After removal of 4 bases from V and 0 bases from J, the junction contained 10 bases not matched to a gene. Per germline, CDR1 SGHRS and CDR2 YFSETQ. This CDR3 region has 16 residues. Here the CDR3 DNA reads TGCGCCAGCAGCGTCGCTAGCGGAGTGGGCTCCTACGAGCAGTACTTC. Translation gives CASSVASGVGSYEQYF. Based on the CDR3 plus reference TRBV5-1 and TRBJ2-7, the full variable domain is KAGVTQTPRYLIKTRGQQVTLSCSPISGHRSVSWYQQTPGQGLQFLFEYFSETQRNKGNFPGRFSGRQFSNSRSEMNVSTLELGDSALYLCASSVASGVGSYEQYFGPGTRLTVT.

This clonotype was detected a few times. The rearrangement uses TRBV7-8 and TRBJ1-5; no definite D call. Trimming shortened V by 0 bases and J by 5 bases, and 8 bases separated the two germline ends. The CDR3 is made up of 14 amino acids. Germline CDR1 reads SGHVS; CDR2 reads FQNEAQ. The CDR3 sequence is CASSLAGPHQPQHF. The CDR3 DNA sequence: TGTGCCAGCAGCTTAGCAGGCCCCCATCAGCCCCAGCATTTT. Filled out from reference TRBV7-8 and TRBJ1-5, the complete variable domain reads GAGVSQSPRYKVAKRGQDVALRCDPISGHVSLFWYQQALGQGPEFLTYFQNEAQLDKSGLPSDRFFAERPEGSVSTLKIQRTQQEDSAVYLCASSLAGPHQPQHFGDGTRLSIL.

This chain joins TRBV7-2 and TRBJ2-1; TRBD1 is a possible D gene (6 bases). V lost 3 bases, J lost 7 bases, and 10 bases lay in between. The CDR3 totals 13 residues. Germline CDR1 is SGHTA and CDR2 is FQGNSA. The CDR3 nucleotides are TGTGCCAGCAGCTTGGGGGCTACAAATGAGCAGTTCTTC. It encodes CASSLGATNEQFF. Drawing the rest from reference TRBV7-2 and TRBJ2-1, the complete variable domain is GAGVSQSPSNKVTEKGKDVELRCDPISGHTALYWYRQSLGQGLEFLIYFQGNSAPDKSGLPSDRFSAERTGGSVSTLTIQRTQQEDSAVYLCASSLGATNEQFFGPGTRLTVL.

This clonotype occurred a few times. This chain links TRBV10-3 with TRBJ2-1; 13 bases are a match to TRBD2. The CDR3 is 16 amino acids. V lost 6 bases to trimming and J lost 0 bases; unmatched junction nucleotides: 2. The germline gives CDR1 ENHRY, CDR2 SYGVKD. The CDR3 reads CAIRRTSGSSYNEQFF. The DNA for the CDR3 is TGTGCCATCAGGAGGACTAGCGGGAGCTCCTACAATGAGCAGTTCTTC.

This clonotype was seen only a few times. J is TRBJ2-2 and V is TRBV19; D gene uncertain. With 3 bases removed from V and 1 base from J, the gap between germline ends came to 6 bases. Per germline, CDR1 LNHDA and CDR2 SQIVND (reference sequence). This CDR3 has 14 amino acids. In nucleotides, the CDR3 is TGTGCCAGTAGTATTTCCAGGAACACCGGGGAGCTGTTTTTT. Its protein product is CASSISRNTGELFF.

This clonotype was seen a handful of times. The chain joins TRBV5-1 to TRBJ2-1; the D is unclear. The CDR3 extends over 13 amino acids. CDR1 is SGHRS, CDR2 YFSETQ, per germline. The V end lost 2 bases, the J end lost 7 bases, and 10 bases lay between the germline ends. In nucleotides, the CDR3 is TGCGCCAGCAGCTTCTCGGTTAGGAATGAGCAGTTCTTC. Encoded protein: CASSFSVRNEQFF.

The J gene is TRBJ2-1, the V gene TRBV20-1; TRBD2 aligns across 7 bases. This CDR3 spans 14 amino acids. Germline-derived CDR1 and CDR2 are DFQATT and SNEGSKA (reference sequence). Losses at the gene ends were 5 bases for V and 0 bases for J; bases not matched to a gene: 4. CDR3 in amino acids: CSARDYRSYNEQFF. The CDR3 nucleotides read TGCAGTGCTCGGGACTACCGCTCCTACAATGAGCAGTTCTTC.